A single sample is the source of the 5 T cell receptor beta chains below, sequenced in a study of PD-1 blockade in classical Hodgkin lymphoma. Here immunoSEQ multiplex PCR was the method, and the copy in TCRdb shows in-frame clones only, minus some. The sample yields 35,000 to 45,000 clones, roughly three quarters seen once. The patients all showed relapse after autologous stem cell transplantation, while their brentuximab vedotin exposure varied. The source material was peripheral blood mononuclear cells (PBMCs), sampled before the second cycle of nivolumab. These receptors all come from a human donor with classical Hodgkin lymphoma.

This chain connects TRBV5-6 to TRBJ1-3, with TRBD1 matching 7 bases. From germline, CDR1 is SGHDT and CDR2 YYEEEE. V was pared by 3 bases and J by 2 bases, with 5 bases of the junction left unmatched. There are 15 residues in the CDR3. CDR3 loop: CASSWGTAAGNTIYF. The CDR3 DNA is TGTGCCAGCAGCTGGGGGACAGCGGCTGGAAACACCATATATTTT.

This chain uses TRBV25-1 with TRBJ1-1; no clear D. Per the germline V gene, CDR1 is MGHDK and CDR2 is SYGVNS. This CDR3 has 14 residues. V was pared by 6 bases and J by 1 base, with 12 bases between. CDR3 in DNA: TGTGCCAGCAGACCTTGGACGGAGAACACTGAAGCTTTCTTT. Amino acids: CASRPWTENTEAFF.

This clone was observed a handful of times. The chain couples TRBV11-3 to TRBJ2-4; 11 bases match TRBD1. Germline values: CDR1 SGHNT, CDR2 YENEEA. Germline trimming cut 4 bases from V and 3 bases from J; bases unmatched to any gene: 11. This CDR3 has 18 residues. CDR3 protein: CASSYGTGGSGIKNIQYF. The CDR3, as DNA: TGTGCCAGCAGCTACGGGACAGGGGGTTCCGGGATCAAAAACATTCAGTACTTC.

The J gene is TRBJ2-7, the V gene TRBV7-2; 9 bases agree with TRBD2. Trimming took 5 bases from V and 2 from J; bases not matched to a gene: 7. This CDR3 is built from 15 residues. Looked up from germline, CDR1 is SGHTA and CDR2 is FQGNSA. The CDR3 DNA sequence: TGTGCCAGCAGCCAGGCAGCTAGCGGGACCTACGAGCAGTACTTC. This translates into CASSQAASGTYEQYF.

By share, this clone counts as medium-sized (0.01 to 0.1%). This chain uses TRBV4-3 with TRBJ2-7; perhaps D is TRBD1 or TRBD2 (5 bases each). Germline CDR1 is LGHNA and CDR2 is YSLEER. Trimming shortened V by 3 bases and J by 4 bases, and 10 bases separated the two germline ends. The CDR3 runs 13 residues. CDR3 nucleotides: TGCGCCAGCAGCCAGCTCAGGGAGTACGAGCAGTACTTC. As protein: CASSQLREYEQYF.